The rows below give T cell receptor beta chains drawn from one sample of a study of T cell clonotyping in hematopoietic cell transplantation. The assay was immunoSEQ multiplex PCR, and TCRdb's table has in-frame clones only and misses some. The table records roughly 7,000 clones, approximately 88% of them present only once. Specimen: PBMCs, collected 100 days after allogeneic stem cell transplant. The receptors here all came from a male patient younger than 35 who had an allogeneic stem cell transplant from a related donor, so the T cells may come from the graft donor. Some clones in this sample may be carry-over from other donors' samples. Both conserved end residues are part of each CDR3. D genes are given only for firm matches. Size values are once, few and many counts, or a class for expanded clones, and some rows have none.

>TRBV7-2|TRBJ2-2|NA|NA
CASSLWRDQVSGELFF
TGTGCCAGCAGCTTATGGCGGGATCAGGTATCCGGGGAGCTGTTTTTT
>TRBV2|TRBJ2-1|NA|NA
CASSGRTEQFF
TGTGCCAGCAGTGGTCGGACGGAGCAGTTCTTC
>TRBV7-9|TRBJ1-1|once|NA
CASSLEGRQPSAFF
TGTGCCAGCAGCTTAGAGGGCAGGCAACCCTCCGCTTTCTTT
>TRBV11-3|TRBJ2-1|NA|TRBD2
CASSLETSGYHNEQFF
TGTGCCAGCAGCCTGGAGACTAGCGGGTACCACAATGAGCAGTTCTTC
>TRBV2|TRBJ1-1|NA|NA
CASSSRTGNTEAFF
TGTGCCAGCAGTTCTAGGACGGGTAACACTGAAGCTTTCTTT
>TRBV2|TRBJ2-2|NA|TRBD2
CASSSGRANTGELFF
TGTGCCAGCTCAAGCGGGAGGGCGAACACCGGGGAGCTGTTTTTT
>TRBV7-9|TRBJ1-1|NA|NA
CASSLDRVFGALNTEAFF
TGTGCCAGCAGCTTAGACAGGGTTTTTGGGGCCTTAAACACTGAAGCTTTCTTT
>TRBV27|TRBJ1-2|NA|NA
CASSFFPIQGLEDYGYTF
TGTGCCAGCAGTTTCTTCCCTATACAGGGTCTGGAGGACTATGGCTACACCTTC
>TRBV6-5|TRBJ2-2|NA|NA
CASSFWAGLTGELFF
TGTGCCAGCAGTTTCTGGGCTGGGTTGACCGGGGAGCTGTTTTTT
>TRBV9|TRBJ1-4|NA|NA
CASSPLGRLEEKLFF
TGTGCCAGCAGCCCCCTCGGACGGCTGGAGGAAAAACTGTTTTTT
>TRBV7-9|TRBJ2-2|NA|TRBD2
CASSLTSGRSTGELFF
TGTGCCAGCAGCTTGACTAGCGGGAGAAGCACCGGGGAGCTGTTTTTT
>TRBV18|TRBJ2-1|NA|NA
CASSPVVPGQFF
TGTGCCAGCTCACCAGTTGTCCCTGGGCAGTTCTTC
>TRBV10-2|TRBJ1-1|NA|NA
CASSELGPEAFF
TGCGCCAGCAGTGAGCTGGGCCCTGAAGCTTTCTTT
>TRBV28|TRBJ1-5|NA|TRBD1
CASSVGQGNQPQHF
TGTGCCAGCAGCGTGGGACAGGGGAATCAGCCCCAGCATTTT
>TRBV4-2|TRBJ1-3|NA|NA
CASSQADHRSGNTIYF
TGTGCCAGCAGCCAAGCCGACCACCGCTCTGGAAACACCATATATTTT
>TRBV6-5|TRBJ1-5|NA|NA
CASSPYGYNQPQHF
TGTGCCAGCAGTCCTTATGGCTACAATCAGCCCCAGCATTTT
>TRBV30|TRBJ1-2|NA|TRBD1
CAWTLGTGGQGYTF
TGTGCCTGGACTTTAGGGACAGGGGGTCAAGGCTACACCTTC
>TRBV7-2|TRBJ1-5|NA|TRBD1
CASSARTGGGNQPQHF
TGTGCCAGCAGCGCACGAACAGGGGGGGGCAATCAGCCCCAGCATTTT
>TRBV30|TRBJ1-2|few|NA
CAWTLGGFGYTF
TGTGCCTGGACCCTGGGGGGGTTTGGCTACACCTTC
>TRBV29-1|TRBJ1-1|NA|NA
CSVDRNTEAFF
TGCAGCGTTGACAGGAACACTGAAGCTTTCTTT
>TRBV5-1|TRBJ1-5|once|NA
CASSYLGGNQPQHF
TGCGCCAGCAGCTATCTGGGCGGGAATCAGCCCCAGCATTTT
>TRBV11-2|TRBJ1-1|NA|NA
CASSSQGIAEAFF
TGTGCCAGCAGCTCGCAAGGAATCGCTGAAGCTTTCTTT